These 28 T cell receptor beta chains came from one sample sequenced in a study of T cell responses to AZD1222 COVID-19 vaccine. The method was immunoSEQ multiplex PCR; TCRdb's version includes in-frame clones alone and lacks a portion of them. Altogether 90,000 to 150,000 clones are present, roughly 87% being singletons, with the ten largest covering about 10%. Here the sequenced sample was peripheral blood, taken on day 0 of AZD1222 vaccination. These receptor sequences come from an adult in good health.

The rearrangement links TRBV18 to TRBJ1-2, with D possibly TRBD1 on 6 matching bases. Germline assignment: CDR1 KGHSH and CDR2 LQKENI. Trimming took 4 bases from V and 8 from J, leaving 17 bases between them. CDR3 size: 14 residues. The chain's CDR3 is CASSHRTVGDGYTF. CDR3 DNA sequence: TGTGCCAGCTCACACAGGACAGTGGGGGACGGCTACACCTTC.

V is TRBV6-5 and J is TRBJ1-3; a weak D match, TRBD1 (5 bases). Looked up from germline, CDR1 is MNHEY and CDR2 is SVGAGI. Trimming left V 8 bases short and J 11 bases short, with 22 bases between. This CDR3 spans 14 amino acids. CDR3 protein: CASLVEGRPKSIYF. In DNA form, the CDR3 reads TGTGCCAGCCTAGTGGAGGGGCGGCCTAAATCCATATATTTT.

The V call is TRBV13, the J call TRBJ2-5; possibly TRBD2 for D (5 bases). The CDR3 is made up of 15 amino acids. V lost 5 bases and J lost 4, with 17 bases in between. From germline, CDR1 is PRHDT and CDR2 FYEKMQ (reference sequence). CDR3 sequence (DNA): TGTGCCAGCAGCCAAGGGAGAGTCCGGGGAGAGACCCAGTACTTC. It is translated as CASSQGRVRGETQYF.

The J gene is TRBJ1-2, the V gene TRBV5-6, with D tentatively TRBD1 (5 bases). V was cut by 0 bases and J by 8 bases, with 23 bases left in between. Per germline, CDR1 SGHDT and CDR2 YYEEEE. CDR3 length: 17 residues. DNA for the CDR3: TGTGCCAGCAGCTTGGAGGGGTCCGGACGCATGTTAAGGGGCTACACCTTC. Translating it yields CASSLEGSGRMLRGYTF.

V usage is TRBV7-2 and J usage is TRBJ1-6; D possibly corresponds to TRBD1 (5 bases). The CDR3 totals 14 residues. The V end was cut by 5 bases, the J end by 8 bases, with 13 bases between. Germline V CDR1 and CDR2: SGHTA, FQGNSA. CDR3 sequence reads: CASSPARGDSPLHF. The CDR3 nucleotides read TGTGCCAGCAGCCCCGCGAGGGGAGATTCACCCCTCCACTTT.

This chain uses TRBV29-1 with TRBJ2-7, with D perhaps matching TRBD1 (5 bases). Germline-derived CDR1 and CDR2 are SQVTM and ANQGSEA. V was shortened by 6 bases and J by 2 bases, with 17 bases between the two germline ends. This CDR3 has 14 residues. The CDR3 bases are TGCAGCGTCGTAGGGGCCGGCGGCGCCTACGAGCAGTACTTC. Its translation: CSVVGAGGAYEQYF.

The V and J genes are TRBV5-4 and TRBJ1-2; tentative D call: TRBD1 (5 bases). Germline lookup yields CDR1 SGHNT and CDR2 YYREEE (reference sequence). V was trimmed by 0 bases and J by 3 bases, leaving 6 bases between them. The CDR3 contains 13 residues. The CDR3 loop reads CASSLVRDYGYTF. In nucleotides, the CDR3 is TGTGCCAGCAGCTTGGTCAGGGACTATGGCTACACCTTC.

This clone was observed a handful of times. The gene calls are TRBV6-2 or TRBV6-3 and TRBJ2-2; the D is unclear. Trimming pared 6 bases from V and 3 bases from J, leaving 8 bases between. Germline V lookup: CDR1 MNHEY, CDR2 SVGEGT. The CDR3 runs 13 residues. CDR3 protein: CASSPTDTGELFF. CDR3 coding DNA: TGTGCCAGCAGCCCCACGGACACCGGGGAGCTGTTTTTT.

This chain uses TRBV3-1 (or the pseudogene TRBV3-2) with TRBJ1-4; D is uncertain. The CDR3 contains 12 residues. Trimming shortened V by 2 bases and J by 7 bases, and 5 bases separated the two germline ends. CDR1 LGHDT and CDR2 YNNKEL come from the germline V gene (reference sequence). The CDR3 loop is CASSQLGEKLFF. CDR3 bases: TGTGCCAGCAGCCAATTGGGTGAAAAACTGTTTTTT.

This rearrangement joins TRBV9 to TRBJ1-6; 8 bases are a match to TRBD1. J lost 8 bases, V lost 3 bases, and 7 bases had no gene match. Germline CDR1 is SGDLS and CDR2 is YYNGEE. The CDR3 covers 15 residues. The CDR3 loop reads CASSEEQGEYSPLHF. For the CDR3, the DNA is TGTGCCAGCAGCGAAGAACAGGGGGAATATTCACCCCTCCACTTT.

The chain employs TRBV7-9 and TRBJ2-1; possible D gene TRBD2, 5 bases. V was cut by 1 base and J by 13 bases, with 14 bases left in between. Germline V lookup: CDR1 SEHNR, CDR2 FQNEAQ (reference sequence). The CDR3 runs 13 residues. The CDR3 nucleotides are TGTGCCAGCAGCTTAGGGTTCGGGGTGGAACAGTTCTTC. Protein: CASSLGFGVEQFF.

This rearrangement joins TRBV2 to TRBJ1-3; the D gene is possibly TRBD1 (6 bases). The V gene lost 6 bases and the J gene lost 2 bases, with 11 bases spanning the gap. The germline V gene has CDR1 SNHLY and CDR2 FYNNEI. The CDR3 runs 14 residues. This CDR3 is CASRRTGPGNTIYF. CDR3 nucleotide sequence: TGTGCCAGCAGACGCACAGGGCCTGGAAACACCATATATTTT.

V usage is TRBV9 and J usage is TRBJ2-7; 7 nucleotides line up with TRBD2. In germline, CDR1 is SGDLS, CDR2 YYNGEE. V dropped 1 base and J dropped 3; count of bases not matched to a gene: 4. The CDR3 has 14 amino acids. CDR3 coding DNA: TGTGCCAGCAGCGTAACGGGAGGAAGCTACGAGCAGTACTTC. It yields the protein CASSVTGGSYEQYF.

V and J are TRBV27 and TRBJ1-1; D is uncertain. CDR1 and CDR2 (germline): MNHEY, SMNVEV (reference sequence). This CDR3 is built from 14 residues. V was trimmed by 10 bases and J by 0 bases, leaving 15 bases between them. The CDR3 DNA follows: TGTGCCACCCGTCGGGAGAACATGAACACTGAAGCTTTCTTT. Translating it yields CATRRENMNTEAFF.

This chain joins TRBV6-5 and TRBJ2-7; D possibly corresponds to TRBD1 (6 bases). Trimming shortened V by 6 bases and J by 2 bases, and 11 bases separated the two germline ends. CDR1 and CDR2 from the germline V gene are MNHEY and SVGAGI. CDR3 length equals 13 residues. The CDR3 region has the DNA TGTGCCAGCAGGATGACAGGAACCTACGAGCAGTACTTC. Encoded protein: CASRMTGTYEQYF.

The chain employs TRBV7-3 and TRBJ1-1; 9 bases match TRBD1. The V gene's germline CDR1 is SGHTA and CDR2 FQGTGA. The CDR3 contains 15 residues. V gave up 5 bases and J gave up 0 bases; unmatched junction bases: 4. The CDR3 protein is CASSITGGMNTEAFF. The CDR3 DNA follows: TGTGCCAGCAGCATTACAGGGGGCATGAACACTGAAGCTTTCTTT.

This rearrangement joins TRBV7-8 to TRBJ1-2, with no clear D. The CDR3 runs 18 residues. V was trimmed by 2 bases and J by 3 bases, leaving 22 bases between them. CDR1 is SGHVS and CDR2 is FQNEAQ in the germline V gene. This chain's CDR3 is CASSLSQLPQAAYYGYTF. The CDR3, as DNA: TGTGCCAGCAGCTTAAGCCAGTTACCCCAAGCGGCGTACTATGGCTACACCTTC.

The CDR3 loop is CASSLGAGNTLNTEAFF. CDR3 nucleotides: TGCGCCAGCAGCTTGGGGGCAGGGAACACTTTGAACACTGAAGCTTTCTTT. The V call is TRBV5-1, the J call TRBJ1-1; possible D gene TRBD1, 5 bases. This CDR3 has 17 amino acids. Trimming left V 0 bases short and J 0 bases short, with 15 bases between. CDR1 and CDR2 from the germline V gene are SGHRS and YFSETQ.

This clone was seen a few times. The rearrangement uses TRBV25-1 and TRBJ2-7, with TRBD1 matching over 9 bases. The CDR3 has 16 amino acids. The V gene's germline CDR1 is MGHDK and CDR2 SYGVNS. V lost 3 bases, J lost 7 bases, and 13 bases stayed unmatched. CDR3 bases: TGTGCCAGCAGTGACCTTGCCGGGACAGGGCAGAGGGAGCAGTACTTC. Protein product: CASSDLAGTGQREQYF.

This clone was seen a few times. This chain links TRBV4-2 with TRBJ1-6; D might be TRBD1 (6 bases). Germline V gene data show CDR1 as LGHNA and CDR2 as YNFKEQ. Between the trimmed V and J ends, which lost 1 base and 4 bases, there was a span of 14 bases. The CDR3 contains 17 residues. CDR3 sequence (DNA): TGTGCCAGCAGCCAAGTACAGGGACCACCTTATAATTCACCCCTCCACTTT. It codes for CASSQVQGPPYNSPLHF.

This clone showed up just once. The chain combines TRBV7-2 with TRBJ2-2; no reliable D call. Trimming cost V 5 bases and J 7 bases, with 14 bases left between them. The germline V gene has CDR1 SGHTA and CDR2 FQGNSA. The CDR3 length is 14 residues. CDR3 bases: TGTGCCAGCAGCACGCAAAATCGAGGCGGGGAGCTGTTTTTT. It is translated as CASSTQNRGGELFF.

Relative to its sample, this clone is medium-sized. V gene TRBV5-8 combines with J gene TRBJ1-5; perhaps TRBD1 as D (6 bases). Germline CDR1 reads SGHTS; CDR2 reads YDEGEE. Trimming took 2 bases from V and 1 from J, leaving 10 bases between them. The CDR3 runs 15 residues. The CDR3 sequence is CASSLQGFSNQPQHF. In nucleotides, the CDR3 is TGTGCCAGCAGCTTACAGGGTTTCAGCAATCAGCCCCAGCATTTT.

This chain connects TRBV18 to TRBJ1-2; 7 bases match TRBD1. The ends lost 0 bases at V and 6 bases at J; junction bases unmatched: 7. The CDR3 loop spans 15 amino acids. The germline CDR1 and CDR2 sequences are KGHSH and LQKENI. For the CDR3, the DNA is TGTGCCAGCTCACCACCGAACAGGGGTCGGGATGGCTACACCTTC. Translating gives CASSPPNRGRDGYTF. Looking up the rest from reference TRBV18 and TRBJ1-2 gives the full variable domain: NAGVMQNPRHLVRRRGQEARLRCSPMKGHSHVYWYRQLPEEGLKFMVYLQKENIIDESGMPKERFSAEFPKEGPSILRIQQVVRGDSAAYFCASSPPNRGRDGYTFGSGTRLTVV.

This chain joins TRBV2 and TRBJ2-1, with D perhaps assigned TRBD1 or TRBD2 (5 bases each). From germline, CDR1 is SNHLY and CDR2 FYNNEI. This CDR3 contains 19 residues. V gave up 5 bases and J gave up 3 bases, with 26 bases separating them. The CDR3 nucleotides read TGTGCCAGCAGTACACCTATTAATCGTCGGGGCGGACTCTACAATGAGCAGTTCTTC. Translation: CASSTPINRRGGLYNEQFF.

The chain has TRBV6-5 and TRBJ2-4, with D possibly being TRBD2 (6 bases). The ends were cut back, 0 bases at V and 4 bases at J, with 10 bases in the middle. CDR3 length: 15 amino acids. Germline assignment: CDR1 MNHEY and CDR2 SVGAGI. In DNA form, the CDR3 reads TGTGCCAGCAGTTACTCTGGGGGGACTAAAAACATTCAGTACTTC. Translated: CASSYSGGTKNIQYF.

The count of this clone is one. The chain employs TRBV4-1 and TRBJ1-5; the D gene is possibly TRBD1 (5 bases). V lost 4 bases and J 2 bases, leaving 15 bases between the germline ends. The CDR3 spans 16 residues. Germline V lookup: CDR1 MGHRA, CDR2 YSYEKL. The CDR3 loop is CASSPGAARGNQPQHF. DNA of the CDR3: TGCGCCAGCAGCCCCGGGGCCGCGCGGGGCAATCAGCCCCAGCATTTT.

The chain has TRBV15 and TRBJ1-5; 8 nucleotides agree with TRBD1. Germline loops: CDR1 LNHNV, CDR2 YYDKDF (reference sequence). Trimming cost V 0 bases and J 7 bases; bases outside gene matches: 5. The CDR3 loop spans 15 amino acids. CDR3 sequence: CATSRDQQGGQPQHF. CDR3 sequence (DNA): TGTGCCACCAGCAGAGATCAACAGGGGGGGCAGCCCCAGCATTTT. The variable domain in full, with the rest retrieved from reference TRBV15 and TRBJ1-5, is DAMVIQNPRYQVTQFGKPVTLSCSQTLNHNVMYWYQQKSSQAPKLLFHYYDKDFNNEADTPDNFQSRRPNTSFCFLDIRSPGLGDTAMYLCATSRDQQGGQPQHFGDGTRLSIL.

The V gene is TRBV24-1, the J gene TRBJ2-7, with 9 bases that match TRBD1. The CDR3 contains 15 residues. With V trimmed by 1 base and J by 4 bases, 4 bases remained unmatched. Germline values: CDR1 KGHDR, CDR2 SFDVKD. The CDR3 protein is CATSDFGTGRYEQYF. CDR3 coding DNA: TGTGCCACCAGTGATTTCGGGACAGGGAGATACGAGCAGTACTTC.